This T cell receptor (beta chain) emerged from a study of radiotherapy plus CTLA-4 blockade in lung cancer. This clone was detected only a few times. Germline V gene sequence: CDR1 LNHNV, CDR2 YYDKDF (reference sequence). Trimming left V 4 bases short and J 7 bases short, with 11 bases between. The CDR3 contains 14 residues. TCRdb's table, derived via immunoSEQ multiplex PCR, lists solely in-frame clones and lacks some. The table records roughly 71,000 clones, around 80% of them present only once. The source is a human donor with non-small cell lung cancer who had a complete response to radiotherapy plus ipilimumab. The sample consisted of peripheral blood, taken from a patient treated with radiotherapy plus ipilimumab. V usage is TRBV15 and J usage is TRBJ1-6; D is perhaps TRBD1 (5 bases). The chain's CDR3 is CATSTTGGNSPLHF. The CDR3 DNA reads as TGTGCCACCAGCACCACTGGGGGGAATTCACCCCTCCACTTT.